The clone carrying this T cell receptor (beta chain) was counted a single time. Its target is unknown. The data originate from a study of OX40 agonist ivuxolimab in advanced cancers. The overall study: Patients were treated with intravenous ivuxolimab, dosed at 0.01 to 10 mg/kg and infused every 2 weeks. Study results and caveats: Doses of 0.1 to 3.0 mg/kg were accompanied by clonal expansion of CD4+ and CD8+ blood T cells by week 6. The average count of expanded clones was higher among CD8+ T cells than among CD4+.

The table came from immunoSEQ multiplex PCR; TCRdb's copy has only in-frame clones and leaves some out. The table shows around 80,000 clones, with about 91% occurring only once. CDR3 length: 13 amino acids. V lost 2 bases and J lost 6, with 7 bases in between. Germline CDR1 KGHSH, CDR2 LQKENI. The input for sequencing was CD4+ or CD8+ T cells sorted from blood, taken in a trial of the OX40 agonist ivuxolimab. The chain recombines TRBV18 with TRBJ2-2; TRBD1 might be the D (6 bases). The source of this sequence is an adult with an advanced solid tumor such as melanoma, head and neck, liver or kidney cancer. Written as DNA, the CDR3 is TGTGCCAGCTCACCATGGGGGCCCGGGGAGCTGTTTTTT. It translates to CASSPWGPGELFF. The complete variable domain, with remaining parts taken from reference TRBV18 and TRBJ2-2, reads NAGVMQNPRHLVRRRGQEARLRCSPMKGHSHVYWYRQLPEEGLKFMVYLQKENIIDESGMPKERFSAEFPKEGPSILRIQQVVRGDSAAYFCASSPWGPGELFFGEGSRLTVL.